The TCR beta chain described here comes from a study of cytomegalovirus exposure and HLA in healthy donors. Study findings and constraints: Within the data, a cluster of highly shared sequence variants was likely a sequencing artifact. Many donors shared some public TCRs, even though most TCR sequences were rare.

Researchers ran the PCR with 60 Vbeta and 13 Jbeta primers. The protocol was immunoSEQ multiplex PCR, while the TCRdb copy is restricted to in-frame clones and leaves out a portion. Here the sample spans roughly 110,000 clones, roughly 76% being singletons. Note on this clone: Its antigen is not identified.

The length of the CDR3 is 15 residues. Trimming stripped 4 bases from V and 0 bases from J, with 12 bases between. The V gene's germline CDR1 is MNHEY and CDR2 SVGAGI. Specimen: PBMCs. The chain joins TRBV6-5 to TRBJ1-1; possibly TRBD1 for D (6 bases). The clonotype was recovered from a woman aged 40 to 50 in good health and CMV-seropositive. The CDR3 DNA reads TGTGCCAGCAGTTCGCGGGGGGACATGAACACTGAAGCTTTCTTT. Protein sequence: CASSSRGDMNTEAFF.